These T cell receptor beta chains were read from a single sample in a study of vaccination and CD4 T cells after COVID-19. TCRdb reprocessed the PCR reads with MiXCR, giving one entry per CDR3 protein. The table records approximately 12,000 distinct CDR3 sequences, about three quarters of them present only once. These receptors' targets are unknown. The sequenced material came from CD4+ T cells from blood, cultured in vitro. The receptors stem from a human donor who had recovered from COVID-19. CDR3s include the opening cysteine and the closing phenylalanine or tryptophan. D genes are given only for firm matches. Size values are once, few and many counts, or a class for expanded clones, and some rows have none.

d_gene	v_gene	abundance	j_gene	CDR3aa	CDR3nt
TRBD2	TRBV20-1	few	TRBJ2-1	CSARYRTSGRITYNEQFF	TGCAGTGCTAGATACCGGACTAGCGGGAGGATCACCTACAATGAGCAGTTCTTC
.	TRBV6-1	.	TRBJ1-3	CASRTPSGNTIYF	TGTGCCAGCAGGACACCCTCTGGAAACACCATATATTTT
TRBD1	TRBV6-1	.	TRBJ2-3	CASKTGTGFTDTQYF	TGTGCCAGCAAGACCGGGACAGGGTTTACAGATACGCAGTATTTT
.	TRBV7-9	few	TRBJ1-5	CASSYDSSNQPQHF	TGTGCCAGCAGTTACGACAGTAGCAATCAGCCCCAGCATTTT
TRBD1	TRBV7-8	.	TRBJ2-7	CASSSRTGTGNYEQYF	TGTGCCAGCAGTTCCCGAACCGGGACAGGCAACTACGAGCAGTACTTC
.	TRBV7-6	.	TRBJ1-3	CASSEGHSGNTIYF	TGTGCCAGCAGCGAGGGGCACTCTGGAAACACCATATATTTT
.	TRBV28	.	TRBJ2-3	CASSLRRGSTDTQYF	TGTGCCAGCAGTTTACGCCGGGGGAGCACAGATACGCAGTATTTT
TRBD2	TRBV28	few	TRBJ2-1	CASSQGTSGRNEQFF	TGTGCCAGCAGTCAAGGGACTAGCGGGAGAAATGAGCAGTTCTTC
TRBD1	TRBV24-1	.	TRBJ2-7	CATSDTHGTGGLYEQYF	TGTGCCACCAGTGATACCCATGGGACAGGGGGCCTTTACGAGCAGTACTTC
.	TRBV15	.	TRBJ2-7	CATSRVGGSHEQYF	TGTGCCACCAGCAGAGTCGGAGGGTCCCACGAGCAGTACTTC
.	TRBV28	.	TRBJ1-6	CASRGGHRSPLHF	TGTGCCAGCCGGGGGGGGCATCGTTCACCCCTCCACTTT
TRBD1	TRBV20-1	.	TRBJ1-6	CSAGSGTGQSPLHF	TGCAGTGCTGGATCCGGGACAGGGCAATCACCCCTCCACTTT
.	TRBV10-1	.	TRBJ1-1	CASSEGLRDTEAFF	TGCGCCAGCAGTGAAGGTCTAAGGGACACTGAAGCCTTCTTT
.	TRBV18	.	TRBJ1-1	CASSPWARNTEAFF	TGTGCCAGCTCACCCTGGGCCCGGAACACTGAAGCTTTCTTT
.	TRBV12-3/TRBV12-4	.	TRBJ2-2	CAGSTGITGELFF	TGTGCCGGCTCTACAGGGATCACCGGGGAGCTGTTTTTT
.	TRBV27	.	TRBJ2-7	CASSLPGTPSYEQYF	TGTGCCAGCAGTTTACCCGGGACGCCTTCCTACGAGCAGTACTTC
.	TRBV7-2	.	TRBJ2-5	CASSFQETQYF	TGTGCCAGCAGCTTCCAAGAGACCCAGTACTTC
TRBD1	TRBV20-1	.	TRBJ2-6	CSATGVSGANVLTF	TGCAGTGCGACAGGGGTCTCTGGGGCCAACGTCCTGACTTTC
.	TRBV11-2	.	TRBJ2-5	CVSSLSGVGQETQYF	TGTGTGAGCAGCTTATCCGGAGTAGGTCAAGAGACCCAGTACTTC
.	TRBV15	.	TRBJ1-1	CATSRVRTTNTEAFF	TGTGCCACCAGCAGAGTTAGGACCACAAACACTGAAGCTTTCTTT
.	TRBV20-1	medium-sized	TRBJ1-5	CSAREAAAHHPQHF	TGCAGTGCTAGAGAGGCAGCAGCGCATCATCCCCAGCATTTT
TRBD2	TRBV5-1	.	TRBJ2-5	CASSSGLAGRETQYF	TGCGCCAGCAGCTCTGGACTAGCGGGAAGGGAGACCCAGTACTTC
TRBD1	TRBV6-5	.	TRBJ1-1	CASSYDRGTTEAFF	TGTGCCAGCAGTTACGACAGGGGTACGACTGAAGCTTTCTTT
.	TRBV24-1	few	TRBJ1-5	CATSARGGRPQHF	TGTGCCACCAGTGCTAGGGGTGGACGGCCCCAGCATTTT
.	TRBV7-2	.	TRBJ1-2	CASSFGINYGYTF	TGTGCCAGCAGCTTCGGCATAAACTATGGCTACACCTTC
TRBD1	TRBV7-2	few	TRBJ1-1	CASSLLQGARGEAFF	TGTGCCAGCAGCTTACTCCAGGGGGCGCGTGGTGAAGCTTTCTTT
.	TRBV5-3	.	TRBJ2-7	CARSVLLGPTYEQYF	TGTGCCAGAAGCGTCCTCTTGGGTCCAACCTACGAGCAGTACTTC
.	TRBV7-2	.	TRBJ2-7	CASSLLGHEQYF	TGTGCCAGCAGCTTGTTAGGGCACGAGCAGTACTTC
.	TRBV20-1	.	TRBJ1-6	CSARGRGYGSPLHF	TGCAGTGCTAGGGGCAGGGGATACGGTTCACCCCTCCACTTT
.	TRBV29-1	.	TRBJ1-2	CSVDAGANYGYTF	TGCAGCGTTGACGCAGGAGCCAACTATGGCTACACCTTC
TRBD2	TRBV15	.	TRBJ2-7	CATSREAGGPYEQYF	TGTGCCACCAGCAGAGAGGCGGGAGGGCCGTACGAGCAGTACTTC
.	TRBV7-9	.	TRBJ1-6	CASSREATRNSPLHF	TGTGCCAGCAGCCGCGAGGCGACCCGTAATTCACCCCTCCACTTT
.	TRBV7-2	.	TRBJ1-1	CASSLTPGSTEAFF	TGTGCCAGCAGCCTAACCCCGGGTAGCACTGAAGCTTTCTTT
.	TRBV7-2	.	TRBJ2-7	CAGPSGGLEQYF	TGTGCCGGACCCTCCGGCGGCCTCGAGCAGTACTTC
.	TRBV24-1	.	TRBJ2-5	CATSDPGTPHKETQYF	TGTGCCACCAGTGACCCTGGGACACCTCATAAAGAGACCCAGTACTTC
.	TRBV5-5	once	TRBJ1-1	CASSSKNREVWAFF	TGTGCCAGCAGCTCCAAAAACAGGGAGGTGTGGGCTTTCTTT
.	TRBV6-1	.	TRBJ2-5	CASRGIETQYF	TGTGCCAGCAGGGGGATAGAGACCCAGTACTTC
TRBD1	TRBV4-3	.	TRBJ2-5	CASSQSGQGFQETQYF	TGCGCCAGCAGCCAATCGGGACAGGGATTTCAAGAGACCCAGTACTTC
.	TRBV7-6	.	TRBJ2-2	CASSLSVSAGELFF	TGTGCCAGCAGCTTAAGTGTTTCAGCCGGGGAGCTGTTTTTT
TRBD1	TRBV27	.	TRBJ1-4	CASRQAGTDEKLFF	TGTGCCAGCAGACAGGCCGGGACAGACGAAAAACTGTTTTTT
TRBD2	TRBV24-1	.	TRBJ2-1	CATSDLYGEGYNEQFF	TGTGCCACCAGTGATTTATACGGGGAGGGTTACAATGAGCAGTTCTTC
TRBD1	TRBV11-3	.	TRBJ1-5	CASSPQGAVIYQPQHF	TGTGCCAGCAGCCCTCAGGGGGCAGTGATCTATCAGCCCCAGCATTTT
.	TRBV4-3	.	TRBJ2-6	CASSQEWAGTFSGANVLTF	TGCGCCAGCAGCCAAGAATGGGCCGGAACGTTCTCTGGGGCCAACGTCCTGACTTTC
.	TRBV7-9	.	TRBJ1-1	CASSVPRVPNTEAFF	TGTGCCAGCAGCGTCCCCAGGGTACCGAACACTGAAGCTTTCTTT
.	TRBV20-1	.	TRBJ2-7	CSAPPGSSYEQYF	TGCAGTGCCCCCCCGGGGAGCTCCTACGAGCAGTACTTC
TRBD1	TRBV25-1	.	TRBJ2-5	CASSEGTGDVETQYF	TGTGCCAGCAGCGAGGGGACAGGGGATGTGGAGACCCAGTACTTC
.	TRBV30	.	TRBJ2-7	CAWSVGQGTYEQYF	TGTGCCTGGAGTGTAGGGCAGGGCACCTACGAGCAGTACTTC
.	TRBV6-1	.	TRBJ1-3	CASSVRDYSGNTIYF	TGTGCCAGCAGTGTGAGGGACTACTCTGGAAACACCATATATTTT
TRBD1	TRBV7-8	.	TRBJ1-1	CASSRFRAGTGYMNTEAFF	TGTGCCAGCAGCCGCTTTAGAGCCGGGACAGGGTACATGAACACTGAAGCTTTCTTT
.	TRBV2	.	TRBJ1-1	CASSVSVNTEAFF	TGTGCCAGCAGTGTGTCGGTGAACACTGAAGCTTTCTTT
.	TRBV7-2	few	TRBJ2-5	CASSFDLGETQYF	TGTGCCAGCAGCTTCGATTTGGGGGAGACCCAGTACTTC
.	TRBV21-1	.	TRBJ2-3	CASSPPGQGVDTDTQYF	TGTGCCAGCAGCCCCCCGGGACAGGGGGTTGACACAGATACGCAGTATTTT
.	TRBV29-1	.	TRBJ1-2	CSVQGALANYGYTF	TGCAGCGTTCAAGGGGCCCTAGCTAACTATGGCTACACCTTC
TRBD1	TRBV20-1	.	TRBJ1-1	CSARDRVTGLIAFF	TGCAGTGCTAGAGATCGCGTGACAGGGCTGATAGCTTTCTTT